Described below is a single TCR beta chain sequence and its context. The target antigen is unknown. 13 Jbeta primers and 60 Vbeta primers were used for the PCR. Clones were sequenced by immunoSEQ multiplex PCR, and TCRdb holds only the in-frame ones, with some missing. This sample's clone table lists 80,000 or so clones. CDR1 is SNHLY and CDR2 is FYNNEI in the germline V gene. This CDR3 contains 15 residues. The V end was cut by 6 bases, the J end by 5 bases, with 17 bases between. This sample is part of a study of cytomegalovirus exposure and HLA in healthy donors. Study-wide findings and caveats: According to an earlier analysis, most TCR beta V segments yielded productive rearrangements about 90% or about 30% of the time. In vitro experiments confirmed that a few CMV-associated chains were specific for CMV antigens.

The specimen sequenced was PBMCs. The J gene is TRBJ1-5, the V gene TRBV2, with unresolved D. The clonotype was recovered from a woman between 25 and 40 years old in good health and CMV-seronegative. The CDR3 loop reads CASSSNLGSYQPQHF. The CDR3 nucleotides are TGTGCCAGCAGCTCAAATCTTGGCTCTTATCAGCCCCAGCATTTT.